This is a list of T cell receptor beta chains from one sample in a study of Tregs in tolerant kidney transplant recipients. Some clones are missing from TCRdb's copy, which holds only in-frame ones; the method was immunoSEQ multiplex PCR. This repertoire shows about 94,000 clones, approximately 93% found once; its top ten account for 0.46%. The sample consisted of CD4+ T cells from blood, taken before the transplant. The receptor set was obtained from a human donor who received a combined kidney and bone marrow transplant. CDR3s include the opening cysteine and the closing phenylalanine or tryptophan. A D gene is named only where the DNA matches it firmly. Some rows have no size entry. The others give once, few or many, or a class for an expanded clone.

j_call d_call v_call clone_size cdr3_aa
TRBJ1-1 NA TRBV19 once CASSMRGGGGNTEAFF
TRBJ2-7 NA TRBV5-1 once CASSFSGVDEQYF
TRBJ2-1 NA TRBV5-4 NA CASRGAAHNNEQFF
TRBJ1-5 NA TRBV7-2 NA CASSQWDSHNQPQHF
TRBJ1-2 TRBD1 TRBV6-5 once CASSPTGKGVGGYTF
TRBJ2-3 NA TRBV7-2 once CASSAWGQGDTQYF
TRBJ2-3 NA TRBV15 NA CATSRGQFPDTQYF
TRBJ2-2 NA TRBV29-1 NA CSVITANTGELFF
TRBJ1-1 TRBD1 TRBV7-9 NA CASSATGDGATEAFF
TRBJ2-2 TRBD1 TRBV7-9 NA CASQTQGKMGELFF
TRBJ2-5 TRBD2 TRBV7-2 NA CASSYSGTSWETQYF
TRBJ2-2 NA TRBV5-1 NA CASSLDLQGSSTGELFF
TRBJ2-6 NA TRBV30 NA CAWSVRGRGVSGANVLTF
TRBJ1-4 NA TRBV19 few CASSLGGATNEKLFF
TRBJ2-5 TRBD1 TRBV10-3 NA CAISERGQGGETQYF
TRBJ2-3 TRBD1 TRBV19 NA CASSPKGQAKSDTQYF
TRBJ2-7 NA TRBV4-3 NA CASSQVQVYEQYF
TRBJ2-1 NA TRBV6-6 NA CASRNAGTSVNEQFF
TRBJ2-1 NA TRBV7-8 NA CASSGAASLINEQFF
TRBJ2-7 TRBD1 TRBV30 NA CAWTRTGGNLYEQYF
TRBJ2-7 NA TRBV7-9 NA CASSSPPGTEQYF
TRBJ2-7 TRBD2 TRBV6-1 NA CASSEALAAAYEQYF
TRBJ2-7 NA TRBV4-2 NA CASSQDWSDEQYF
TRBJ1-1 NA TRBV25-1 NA CASSREENTEAFF
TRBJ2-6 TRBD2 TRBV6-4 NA CASSATSGRTGANVLTF
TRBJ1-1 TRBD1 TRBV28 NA CASTGDRRSEAFF
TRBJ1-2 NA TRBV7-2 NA CASSLIQAFLYGYTF
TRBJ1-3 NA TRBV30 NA CAWNLGGNTIYF